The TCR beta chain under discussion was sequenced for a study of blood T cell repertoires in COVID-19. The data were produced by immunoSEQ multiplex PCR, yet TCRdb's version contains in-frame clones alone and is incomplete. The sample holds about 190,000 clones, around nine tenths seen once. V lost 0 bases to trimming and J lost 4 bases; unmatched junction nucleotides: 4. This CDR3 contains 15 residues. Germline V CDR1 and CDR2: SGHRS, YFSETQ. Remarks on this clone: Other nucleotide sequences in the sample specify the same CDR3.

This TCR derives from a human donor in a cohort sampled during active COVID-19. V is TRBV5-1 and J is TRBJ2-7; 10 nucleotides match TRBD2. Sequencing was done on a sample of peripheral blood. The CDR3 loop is CASSLGGTSVYEQYF. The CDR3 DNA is TGCGCCAGCAGCTTGGGCGGGACTAGCGTTTACGAGCAGTACTTC.